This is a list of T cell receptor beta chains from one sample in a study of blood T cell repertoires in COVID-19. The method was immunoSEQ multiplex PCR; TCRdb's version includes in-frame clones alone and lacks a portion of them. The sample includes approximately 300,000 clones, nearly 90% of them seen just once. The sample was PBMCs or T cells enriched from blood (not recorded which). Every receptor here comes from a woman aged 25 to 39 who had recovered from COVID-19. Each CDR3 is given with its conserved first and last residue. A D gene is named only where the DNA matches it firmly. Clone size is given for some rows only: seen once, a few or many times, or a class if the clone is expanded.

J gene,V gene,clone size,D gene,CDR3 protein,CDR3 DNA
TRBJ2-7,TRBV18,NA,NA,CASSPLQFYEQYF,TGTGCCAGCTCACCTCTACAGTTCTACGAGCAGTACTTC
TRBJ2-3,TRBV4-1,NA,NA,CASSQVGLAGDTQYF,TGCGCCAGCAGCCAAGTCGGGCTAGCCGGGGATACGCAGTATTTT
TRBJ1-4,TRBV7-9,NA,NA,CASSLTGGTTNEKLFF,TGTGCCAGCAGCTTGACAGGAGGCACAACTAATGAAAAACTGTTTTTT
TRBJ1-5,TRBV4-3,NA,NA,CASSQGLRVHQPQHF,TGCGCCAGCAGCCAAGGTCTCAGGGTCCATCAGCCCCAGCATTTT
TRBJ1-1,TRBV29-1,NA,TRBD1,CSVTGTGGAGTEAFF,TGCAGCGTGACCGGGACAGGGGGCGCGGGAACTGAAGCTTTCTTT
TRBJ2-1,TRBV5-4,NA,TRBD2,CASSRGGRGSPYNEQFF,TGTGCCAGCAGTCGGGGGGGGCGCGGGAGCCCCTACAATGAGCAGTTCTTC
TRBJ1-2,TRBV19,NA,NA,CASSMRGPYYGYTF,TGTGCCAGTTCAATGCGGGGGCCCTACTATGGCTACACCTTC
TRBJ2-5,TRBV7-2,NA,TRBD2,CASSSLSTSGRYQETQYF,TGTGCCAGCAGCAGCTTATCGACTAGCGGGAGATACCAAGAGACCCAGTACTTC
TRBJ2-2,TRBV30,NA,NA,CAWSEQDRELFF,TGTGCCTGGAGCGAACAAGACAGGGAGCTGTTTTTT
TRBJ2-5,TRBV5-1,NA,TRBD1,CASNPGTGGYQETQYF,TGCGCCAGCAACCCCGGGACAGGGGGCTACCAAGAGACCCAGTACTTC
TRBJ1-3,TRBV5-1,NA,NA,CASSPDFTLGNTIYF,TGCGCCAGCAGCCCGGACTTCACCCTCGGAAACACCATATATTTT
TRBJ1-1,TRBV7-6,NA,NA,CASSPQGNTEAFF,TGTGCCAGCAGCCCACAGGGGAACACTGAAGCTTTCTTT
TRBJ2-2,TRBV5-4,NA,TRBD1,CASSLGTGGSGELFF,TGTGCCAGCAGCTTGGGGACAGGGGGATCCGGGGAGCTGTTTTTT
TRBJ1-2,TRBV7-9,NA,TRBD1,CASSLGQGEVDYTF,TGTGCCAGCAGCTTAGGACAGGGAGAAGTCGACTACACCTTC
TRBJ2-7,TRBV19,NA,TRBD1,CASSYRGSEQYF,TGTGCCAGTAGTTACAGGGGTAGCGAGCAGTACTTC
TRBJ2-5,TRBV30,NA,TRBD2,CAWSVLRSGTSGMETQYF,TGTGCCTGGAGTGTACTGAGGTCCGGGACTAGCGGGATGGAGACCCAGTACTTC
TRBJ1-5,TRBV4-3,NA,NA,CASSQLQGGNQPQHF,TGCGCCAGCAGCCAACTACAGGGCGGCAATCAGCCCCAGCATTTT
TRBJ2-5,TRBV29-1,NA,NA,CSVVYRLVETQYF,TGCAGCGTTGTTTACAGGCTCGTGGAGACCCAGTACTTC
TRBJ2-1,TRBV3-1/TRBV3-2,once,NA,CASSQLPPAEVGEQFF,TGTGCCAGCAGCCAATTACCCCCAGCGGAGGTGGGTGAGCAGTTCTTC
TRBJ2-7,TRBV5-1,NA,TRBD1,CASSYRTGVGEQYF,TGCGCCAGCAGCTATCGGACAGGGGTCGGCGAGCAGTACTTC
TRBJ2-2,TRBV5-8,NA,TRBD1,CASSLRDTVTGGTGELFF,TGTGCCAGCAGCTTGCGTGACACGGTTACAGGGGGCACCGGGGAGCTGTTTTTT
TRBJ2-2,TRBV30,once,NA,CAWSVAPLVNGELFF,TGTGCCTGGAGTGTAGCCCCGCTTGTGAACGGGGAGCTGTTTTTT
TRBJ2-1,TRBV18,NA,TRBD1,CASSPDRGSYNEQFF,TGTGCCAGCTCACCGGACAGGGGCTCCTACAATGAGCAGTTCTTC
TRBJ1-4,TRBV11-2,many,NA,CASSFRGGLFF,TGTGCCAGCAGCTTTCGAGGAGGACTGTTTTTT
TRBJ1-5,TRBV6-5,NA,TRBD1,CASRSLDRGHQPQHF,TGTGCCAGCAGGAGCCTAGACAGGGGGCATCAGCCCCAGCATTTT
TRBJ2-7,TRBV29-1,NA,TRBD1,CSVVETGSSEQYF,TGCAGCGTTGTGGAGACAGGGAGTTCCGAGCAGTACTTC
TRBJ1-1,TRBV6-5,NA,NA,CASSYARAGTEAFF,TGTGCCAGCAGTTACGCCAGGGCAGGGACTGAAGCTTTCTTT
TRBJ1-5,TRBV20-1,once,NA,CSATSGQPQHF,TGCAGTGCTACATCCGGGCAGCCCCAGCATTTT
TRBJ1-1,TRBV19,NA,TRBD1,CASSIPGDRGNTEAFF,TGTGCCAGTAGTATTCCAGGGGACAGGGGGAACACTGAAGCTTTCTTT
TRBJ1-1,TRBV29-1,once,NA,CSVEESGPTEAFF,TGCAGCGTGGAAGAATCTGGCCCCACTGAAGCTTTCTTT
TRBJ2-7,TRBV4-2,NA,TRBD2,CASRPSLAGVYEQYF,TGTGCCAGCAGACCCTCTTTAGCGGGAGTCTACGAGCAGTACTTC
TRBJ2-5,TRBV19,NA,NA,CASSSTGNRETQYF,TGTGCCAGTAGTTCTACAGGGAACCGAGAGACCCAGTACTTC
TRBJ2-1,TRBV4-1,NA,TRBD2,CASSQDPSGPYNEQFF,TGCGCCAGCAGCCAAGATCCTAGCGGCCCCTACAATGAGCAGTTCTTC
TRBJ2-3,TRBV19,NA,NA,CASSMNEGNTQYF,TGTGCCAGTAGTATGAACGAGGGAAATACGCAGTATTTT
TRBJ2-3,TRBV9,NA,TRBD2,CASSASGTGDTQYF,TGTGCCAGCAGCGCTAGCGGGACGGGAGATACGCAGTATTTT
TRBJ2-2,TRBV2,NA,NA,CASTGLGSNTGELFF,TGTGCCAGCACCGGACTTGGTTCTAACACCGGGGAGCTGTTTTTT
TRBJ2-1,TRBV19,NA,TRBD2,CASSILWLAGPRVHEQFF,TGTGCCAGTAGTATTCTATGGCTAGCGGGCCCTCGCGTACATGAGCAGTTCTTC
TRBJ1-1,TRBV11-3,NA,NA,CASSPGGVLTEAFF,TGTGCCAGCAGCCCCGGGGGGGTGCTTACTGAAGCTTTCTTT
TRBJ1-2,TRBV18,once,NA,CASSPFAQDGYTF,TGTGCCAGCTCACCCTTCGCCCAGGATGGCTACACCTTC
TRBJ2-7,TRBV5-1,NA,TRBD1,CASSSGQGDLDEQYF,TGCGCCAGCAGCTCCGGACAGGGAGATTTGGACGAGCAGTACTTC
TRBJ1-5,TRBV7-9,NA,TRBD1,CASSTTGGGVLGNQPQHF,TGTGCCAGCAGCACTACAGGGGGAGGGGTACTTGGCAATCAGCCCCAGCATTTT